Given below is one TCR beta chain in context. The entry originates in a study of blood T cell repertoires in COVID-19. Germline lookup yields CDR1 SGHAT and CDR2 FQNNGV. The CDR3 consists of 18 residues. Trimming cost V 5 bases and J 2 bases; bases outside gene matches: 12. In the original processing: Researchers report that nucleated cell counts were estimated from reference gene primer amplification. Repertoires were generated with immunoSEQ multiplex PCR, while TCRdb's copy carries only in-frame clones and drops some. The DNA was the basis for D and trimming; V, J and clone size are from that table. This table holds 150,000 to 180,000 clones, around 83% found once.

This TCR was sampled from a woman aged 55-69 years with COVID-19, enrolled during active disease. The chain is built from TRBV11-2 and TRBJ2-6; 7 bases are shared with TRBD2. Sequences were obtained from peripheral blood. The CDR3 sequence: CASSAPRGVITGANVLTF. The CDR3 DNA sequence: TGTGCCAGCAGCGCCCCCCGGGGGGTTATCACTGGGGCCAACGTCCTGACTTTC.